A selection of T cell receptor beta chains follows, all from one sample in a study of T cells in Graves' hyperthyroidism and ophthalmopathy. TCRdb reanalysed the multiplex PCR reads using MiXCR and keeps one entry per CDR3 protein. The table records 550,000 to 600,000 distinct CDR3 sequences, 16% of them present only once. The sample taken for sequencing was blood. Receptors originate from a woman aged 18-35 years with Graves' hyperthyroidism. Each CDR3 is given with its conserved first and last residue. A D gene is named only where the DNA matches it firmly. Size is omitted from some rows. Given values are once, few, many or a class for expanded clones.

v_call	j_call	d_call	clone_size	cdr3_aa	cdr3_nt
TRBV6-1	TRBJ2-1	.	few	CASSEALRRGVRNEQFF	TGTGCCAGCAGTGAAGCGCTTCGAAGGGGGGTGCGGAATGAGCAGTTCTTC
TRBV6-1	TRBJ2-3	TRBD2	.	CASRGIGRTSGGSTDTQYF	TGTGCCAGCAGGGGGATAGGTCGGACTAGCGGGGGGAGCACAGATACGCAGTATTTT
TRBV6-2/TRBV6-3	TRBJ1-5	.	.	CASSYSIGGSNQPQHF	TGTGCCAGCAGTTACTCGATCGGAGGTAGCAATCAGCCCCAGCATTTT
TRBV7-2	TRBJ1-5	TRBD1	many	CASSPDRGAQPQHF	TGTGCCAGCAGTCCGGACAGGGGTGCCCAGCCCCAGCATTTT
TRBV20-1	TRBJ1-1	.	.	CSAEAPVSGASAFF	TGCAGTGCGGAGGCCCCGGTTTCGGGGGCATCGGCTTTCTTT
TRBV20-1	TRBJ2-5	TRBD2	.	CSASGGAETQYF	TGCAGTGCTAGCGGGGGGGCCGAGACCCAGTACTTC
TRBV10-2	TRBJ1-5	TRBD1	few	CASSEGRQGLPQHF	TGCGCCAGCAGTGAAGGGAGACAGGGACTGCCCCAGCATTTT
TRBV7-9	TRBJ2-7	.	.	CASRAPSGSAYEQYF	TGTGCCAGCAGGGCCCCGAGCGGTTCCGCCTACGAGCAGTACTTC
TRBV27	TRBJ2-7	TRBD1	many	CASSGTVMPYEQYF	TGTGCCAGCAGCGGGACAGTGATGCCCTACGAGCAGTACTTC
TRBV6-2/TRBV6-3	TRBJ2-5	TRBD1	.	CASGSRGQRAETQYF	TGTGCCAGCGGAAGCAGGGGGCAGCGTGCGGAGACCCAGTACTTC
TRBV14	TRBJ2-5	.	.	CASSQGPGPPQETQYF	TGTGCCAGCAGCCAAGGGCCGGGACCGCCTCAAGAGACCCAGTACTTC
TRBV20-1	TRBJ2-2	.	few	CSARVGWGQTGELFF	TGCAGTGCTAGAGTGGGGTGGGGTCAAACCGGGGAGCTGTTTTTT
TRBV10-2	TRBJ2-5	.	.	CASSVSQETQYF	TGCGCCAGCAGTGTCTCCCAAGAGACCCAGTACTTC
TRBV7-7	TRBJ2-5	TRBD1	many	CASSLGTGGQETQYF	TGTGCTAGCAGCTTAGGCACAGGGGGACAAGAGACCCAGTACTTC
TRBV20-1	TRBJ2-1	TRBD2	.	CSARGGLAGGNEQFF	TGCAGTGCTAGAGGCGGACTAGCGGGAGGAAATGAGCAGTTCTTC
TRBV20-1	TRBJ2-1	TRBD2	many	CSARTSEDYNEQFF	TGCAGTGCTCGGACTAGCGAGGACTACAATGAGCAGTTCTTC
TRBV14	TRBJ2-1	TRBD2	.	CASSPPGRAYNEQFF	TGTGCCAGCAGCCCGCCCGGGAGGGCCTACAATGAGCAGTTCTTC
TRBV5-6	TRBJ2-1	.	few	CASSPPSSWNEQFF	TGTGCCAGCAGCCCGCCCAGTAGCTGGAATGAGCAGTTCTTC
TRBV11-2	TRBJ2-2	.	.	CASIKRSGQLNTGELFF	TGTGCCAGCATCAAGCGGAGTGGACAGCTTAACACCGGGGAGCTGTTTTTT
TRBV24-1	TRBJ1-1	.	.	CATSDNRQNTEAFF	TGTGCCACCAGTGACAATAGACAAAACACTGAAGCTTTCTTT
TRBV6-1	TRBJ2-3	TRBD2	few	CASSHRLADTQYF	TGTGCCAGCAGTCACCGACTAGCCGATACGCAGTATTTT
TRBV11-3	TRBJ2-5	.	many	CASSLNVRETQYF	TGTGCCAGCAGCTTAAACGTACGGGAGACCCAGTACTTC
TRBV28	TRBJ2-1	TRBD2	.	CASSPGWAGVDNEQFF	TGTGCCAGCAGCCCCGGCTGGGCGGGAGTGGACAATGAGCAGTTCTTC
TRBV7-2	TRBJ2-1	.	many	CASSLAEQQFF	TGTGCCAGCAGCTTAGCCGAGCAGCAGTTCTTC
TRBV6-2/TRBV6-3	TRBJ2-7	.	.	CASSRSFYEQYF	TGTGCCAGCAGTAGGAGTTTCTACGAGCAGTACTTC
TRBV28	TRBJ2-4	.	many	CASSQSPILSGYIQYF	TGTGCCAGCAGTCAAAGCCCGATTCTCAGTGGGTACATTCAGTACTTC
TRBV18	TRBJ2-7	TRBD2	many	CASSPQGLPPYEQYF	TGTGCCAGCTCACCACAGGGACTACCCCCCTACGAGCAGTACTTC
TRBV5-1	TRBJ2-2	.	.	CASSGINVGTGELFF	TGCGCCAGCAGCGGAATAAACGTCGGGACCGGGGAGCTGTTTTTT
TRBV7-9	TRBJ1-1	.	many	CASSLADGEAFF	TGTGCCAGCAGCTTAGCGGACGGTGAAGCTTTCTTT
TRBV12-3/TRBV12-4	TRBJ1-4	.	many	CASSFTGQEEKLFF	TGTGCCAGCAGTTTTACAGGGCAGGAGGAAAAACTGTTTTTT
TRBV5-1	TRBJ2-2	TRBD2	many	CASSLEQLAGVVTGELFF	TGCGCCAGCAGCTTGGAGCAACTAGCGGGAGTCGTCACCGGGGAGCTGTTTTTT
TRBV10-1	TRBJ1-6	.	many	CASSAGNSPLHF	TGCGCCAGCAGTGCCGGGAATTCACCCCTCCACTTT
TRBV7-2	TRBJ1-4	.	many	CASSLGTKVEKLFF	TGTGCCAGCAGCTTAGGGACGAAAGTTGAAAAACTGTTTTTT
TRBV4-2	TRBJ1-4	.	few	CASSESALGGRNEKLFF	TGTGCCAGCAGCGAAAGCGCCCTAGGGGGGCGAAATGAAAAACTGTTTTTT
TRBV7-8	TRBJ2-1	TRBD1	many	CASSLVTGVGSYNEQFF	TGTGCCAGCAGCTTAGTAACAGGGGTTGGCTCCTACAATGAGCAGTTCTTC
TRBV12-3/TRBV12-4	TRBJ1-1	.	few	CASSWDRETEAFF	TGTGCCAGCAGTTGGGATAGGGAGACTGAAGCTTTCTTT
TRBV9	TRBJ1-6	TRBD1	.	CASSVAPTGVTPLHF	TGTGCCAGCAGCGTAGCACCGACAGGGGTGACACCCCTCCACTTT
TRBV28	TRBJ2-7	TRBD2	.	CASSFPVAGSYEQYF	TGTGCCAGCAGTTTCCCCGTAGCGGGCTCCTACGAGCAGTACTTC
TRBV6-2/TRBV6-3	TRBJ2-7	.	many	CASSYSNMPPNEQYF	TGTGCCAGCAGTTACTCGAATATGCCTCCTAACGAGCAGTACTTC
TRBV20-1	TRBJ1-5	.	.	CSASRGRTQGQPQHF	TGCAGTGCTAGCCGGGGCCGGACCCAGGGTCAGCCCCAGCATTTT
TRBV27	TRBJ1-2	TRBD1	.	CASSLSGQRDGYTF	TGTGCCAGCAGTTTGTCGGGACAGCGAGATGGCTACACCTTC
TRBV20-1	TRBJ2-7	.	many	CSARGGSLYEQYF	TGCAGTGCTAGAGGGGGCTCTCTCTATGAGCAGTACTTC
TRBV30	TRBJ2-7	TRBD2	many	CAWSVLGTSGEQYF	TGTGCCTGGAGTGTACTCGGGACTAGCGGCGAGCAGTACTTC
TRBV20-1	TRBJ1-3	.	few	CSARRLGNTIYF	TGCAGTGCTAGGAGGCTAGGAAACACCATATATTTT
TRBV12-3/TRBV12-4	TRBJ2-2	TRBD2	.	CACSLAGGHTGELFF	TGTGCCTGCAGTTTAGCGGGGGGACACACCGGGGAGCTGTTTTTT
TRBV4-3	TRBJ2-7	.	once	CASSQGGMSQEQYF	TGCGCCAGCAGCCAAGGGGGGATGAGTCAAGAGCAGTACTTC
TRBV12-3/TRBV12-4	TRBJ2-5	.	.	CTSSFVGAWETQYF	TGTACCAGCAGTTTCGTCGGGGCATGGGAGACCCAGTACTTC
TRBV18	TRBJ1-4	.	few	CASSPIENEKLFF	TGTGCCAGCTCACCGATAGAGAATGAAAAACTGTTTTTT
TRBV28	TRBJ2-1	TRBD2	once	CASSPPLQGPGGRDEQFF	TGTGCCAGCAGTCCTCCGCTCCAGGGACCGGGAGGTCGGGATGAGCAGTTCTTC
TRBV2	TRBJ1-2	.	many	CASRGDSSDANYGYTF	TGTGCCAGCAGGGGGGATTCCTCAGACGCAAACTATGGCTACACCTTC
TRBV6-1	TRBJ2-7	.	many	CASSEAELNYEQYF	TGTGCCAGCAGTGAAGCAGAACTGAACTACGAGCAGTACTTC